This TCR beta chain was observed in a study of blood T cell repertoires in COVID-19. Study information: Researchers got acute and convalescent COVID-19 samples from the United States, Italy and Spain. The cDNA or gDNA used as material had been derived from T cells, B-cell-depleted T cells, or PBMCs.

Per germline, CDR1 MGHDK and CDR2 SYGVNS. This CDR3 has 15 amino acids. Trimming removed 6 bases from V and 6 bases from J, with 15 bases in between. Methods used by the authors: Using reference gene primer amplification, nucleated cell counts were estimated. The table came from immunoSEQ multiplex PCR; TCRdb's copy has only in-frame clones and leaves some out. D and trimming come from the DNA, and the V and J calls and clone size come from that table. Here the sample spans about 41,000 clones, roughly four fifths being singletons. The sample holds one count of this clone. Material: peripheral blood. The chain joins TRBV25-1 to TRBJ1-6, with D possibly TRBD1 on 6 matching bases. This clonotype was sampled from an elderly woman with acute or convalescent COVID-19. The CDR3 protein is CASRQAGGLNSPLHF. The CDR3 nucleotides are TGTGCCAGCAGACAGGCGGGGGGCCTTAATTCACCCCTCCACTTT.